The 8 T cell receptor beta chains below come from one sample, sequenced in a study of molecular identifiers for immune sequencing clone quantification. TCRdb re-analysed the PCR reads in MiXCR, keeping a single row per CDR3 protein. This sample has about 320,000 distinct CDR3 sequences, with under 25% found just once. The specimen was naive CD8+ T cells from blood, with Jurkat cell RNA spiked in. Documented subset: FACS-sorted CD8+CD4-CCR7+CD45RA+ naive T cells. Every receptor here comes from a human donor in good health. Some libraries in this study had Jurkat cell RNA spiked in.

This clonotype was found a few times. One junction end does not reproduce the germline sequence, and a read error may be involved. The V call is TRBV19, the J call TRBJ2-1, with D tentatively TRBD2 (6 bases). The CDR3 spans 12 residues. Germline loops: CDR1 LNHDA, CDR2 SQIVND (reference sequence). The CDR3 sequence is CASKSRLGTWLF. The CDR3, as DNA: TGTGCCAGTAAGTCACGACTAGGAACTTGGCTCTTC.

This clonotype was observed at least ten times. The chain has TRBV20-1 and TRBJ2-3; 7 bases line up with TRBD1. There are 14 residues in the CDR3. Germline CDR1 is DFQATT and CDR2 is SNEGSKA (reference sequence). CDR3 sequence (DNA): TGCAGCGCCTGGACAGGACAGAGCACAGATACGCAGTATTTT. Its protein product is CSAWTGQSTDTQYF.

Of note for this clonotype: This sequence may be a read error, since a much larger clone differs from it by one base. Likely a read error: the CDR3 ends without its conserved phenylalanine or tryptophan. CDR3 sequence (DNA): TGTGCCAGCAGTTTGGTCGGAGCCTACGAGCAGTACCTC. This codes for CASSLVGAYEQYL. This chain joins TRBV28 and TRBJ2-7; D is ambiguous. Trimming stripped 3 bases from V and 2 bases from J, with 8 bases between. Germline CDR1 MDHEN, CDR2 SYDVKM. The CDR3 totals 13 residues.

This clonotype was detected a few times. A much more abundant neighbour one base away suggests this may be a read error. V usage is TRBV7-2 and J usage is TRBJ2-7; D call uncertain. V was trimmed by 1 base and J by 6 bases, leaving 10 bases between them. The CDR3 has 13 residues. Per the germline V gene, CDR1 is SGHTA and CDR2 is FQGNSA. The CDR3 DNA is TGTGCCAGCAGCTTAGTCCCGTTGCCCGAGCAGTACTTC. Encoded protein: CASSLVPLPEQYF.

In its sample, this clonotype was seen a few times. This sequence joins TRBV2 and TRBJ1-1; D remains ambiguous. Trimming stripped 1 base from V and 3 bases from J, with 15 bases between. The CDR3 totals 16 residues. CDR1 and CDR2 (germline): SNHLY, FYNNEI. The CDR3 nucleotides are TGTGCCAGCAGTGAAGGGGCGGCCAGTATTTACACTGAAGCTTTCTTT. It is translated as CASSEGAASIYTEAFF. Full variable domain (missing parts from reference TRBV2 and TRBJ1-1): EPEVTQTPSHQVTQMGQEVILRCVPISNHLYFYWYRQILGQKVEFLVSFYNNEISEKSEIFDDQFSVERPDGSNFTLKIRSTKLEDSAMYFCASSEGAASIYTEAFFGQGTRLTVV.

The table lists this clonotype with many counts. The V and J genes are TRBV28 and TRBJ2-5; tentatively, D is TRBD1 or TRBD2 (5 bases each). Germline CDR1 is MDHEN and CDR2 is SYDVKM. Trimming cost V 1 base and J 0 bases, with 12 bases left between them. This CDR3 has 16 amino acids. CDR3: CASSLLVGTDQETQYF. The CDR3 DNA reads as TGTGCCAGCAGTTTATTGGTCGGGACGGACCAAGAGACCCAGTACTTC. The variable domain in full, completed from reference TRBV28 and TRBJ2-5, reads DVKVTQSSRYLVKRTGEKVFLECVQDMDHENMFWYRQDPGLGLRLIYFSYDVKMKEKGDIPEGYSVSREKKERFSLILESASTNQTSMYLCASSLLVGTDQETQYFGPGTRLLVL.

This clonotype was seen a handful of times. The J gene is TRBJ2-3, the V gene TRBV19; D remains ambiguous. The V gene lost 7 bases and the J gene lost 1 base, with 18 bases spanning the gap. CDR1 and CDR2 (germline): LNHDA, SQIVND (reference sequence). There are 16 residues in the CDR3. The CDR3 reads CASTALWEDGTDTQYF. The CDR3 nucleotides read TGTGCCAGTACCGCACTGTGGGAAGATGGCACAGATACGCAGTATTTT. Using reference TRBV19 and TRBJ2-3 for the parts outside the CDR3, the full variable domain is DGGITQSPKYLFRKEGQNVTLSCEQNLNHDAMYWYRQDPGQGLRLIYYSQIVNDFQKGDIAEGYSVSREKKESFPLTVTSAQKNPTAFYLCASTALWEDGTDTQYFGPGTRLTVL.

This clonotype showed up just a few times. The rearrangement uses TRBV19 and TRBJ2-5; 7 bases map to TRBD1. Germline V gene data show CDR1 as LNHDA and CDR2 as SQIVND (reference sequence). The CDR3 covers 16 residues. V lost 8 bases, J lost 2 bases, and 14 bases stayed unmatched. The CDR3 spells CASAPRREDRQETQYF. The CDR3 DNA reads as TGTGCCAGTGCCCCTCGACGAGAGGACAGGCAAGAGACCCAGTACTTC.